These 8 T cell receptor beta chains share one sample of origin, sequenced in a study of T cells after yellow fever vaccination. In TCRdb, the 5' RACE reads were re-called with MiXCR into one record per CDR3 protein. The repertoire holds over 85,000 distinct CDR3 sequences, over 8% seen once, with roughly 15% in the top ten. The sequences come from CD8+ T cells not binding an NS4B(214-222) dextramer, sorted from PBMCs, collected approximately 16 days after the first yellow fever vaccination. Receptor source: a man aged 18 to 35 who received the YFV17D yellow fever vaccine.

At least ten counts were recorded for this clonotype. This chain connects TRBV6-2 or TRBV6-3 to TRBJ2-1, with 9 bases aligning to TRBD2. CDR3 length: 15 amino acids. Germline V gene lookup returns CDR1 MNHEY and CDR2 SVGEGT. J was trimmed by 3 bases and V by 5 bases; bases with no gene match: 5. CDR3 DNA: TGTGCCAGCAGTCAGCGGGGGGCCAACTACAATGAGCAGTTCTTC. This encodes CASSQRGANYNEQFF.

The chain carries TRBV4-1 and TRBJ2-7; weak D call: TRBD1 (6 bases). Deletions cut 1 base from V and 2 bases from J, with 12 bases between. The CDR3 has 15 residues. Germline CDR1 and CDR2: MGHRA and YSYEKL. The CDR3 sequence is CASSQVAGDTYEQYF. CDR3 coding DNA: TGCGCCAGCAGCCAAGTTGCCGGGGACACCTACGAGCAGTACTTC.

The chain carries TRBV5-1 and TRBJ1-1; D not resolved. The V and J ends lost 1 base and 3 bases respectively, with 10 bases between them. This CDR3 contains 14 residues. The germline V gene encodes CDR1 SGHRS and CDR2 YFSETQ. CDR3 residues: CASSLWLSDTEAFF. CDR3 nucleotide sequence: TGCGCCAGCAGCTTGTGGCTCAGCGACACTGAAGCTTTCTTT.

This clonotype was counted only a few times. This chain links TRBV10-3 with TRBJ2-1, with no clear D. From germline, CDR1 is ENHRY and CDR2 SYGVKD. This CDR3 is built from 16 residues. V lost 3 bases and J lost 6, with 18 bases in between. The CDR3 sequence: CAISDSKGLVVNEQFF. CDR3 in DNA: TGTGCCATCAGTGATAGTAAGGGTTTGGTCGTCAATGAGCAGTTCTTC.

The chain combines TRBV18 with TRBJ2-1; 7 bases are a match to TRBD1. The J segment lost 8 bases and the V segment lost 2 bases, leaving 15 bases of the junction unmatched. The CDR3 length is 17 residues. Germline lookup yields CDR1 KGHSH and CDR2 LQKENI. Here the CDR3 reads CASSPVRQGRGLDEQFF. The CDR3 nucleotides read TGTGCCAGCTCACCAGTCCGACAGGGAAGGGGTTTGGATGAGCAGTTCTTC. Supplemented by reference TRBV18 and TRBJ2-1, the full variable domain reads NAGVMQNPRHLVRRRGQEARLRCSPMKGHSHVYWYRQLPEEGLKFMVYLQKENIIDESGMPKERFSAEFPKEGPSILRIQQVVRGDSAAYFCASSPVRQGRGLDEQFFGPGTRLTVL.

This chain links TRBV4-3 with TRBJ2-7; D is possibly TRBD2 (5 bases). The CDR3 is 14 amino acids. Germline lookup yields CDR1 LGHNA and CDR2 YSLEER. V shed 0 bases and J shed 2 bases, with 8 bases lying between them. The CDR3 loop is CASSQDRGTYEQYF. CDR3 bases: TGCGCCAGCAGCCAAGATCGAGGGACCTACGAGCAGTACTTC.

V gene TRBV9 combines with J gene TRBJ2-6; D is unclear. CDR3 size: 15 residues. V shed 1 base and J shed 0 bases, with 5 bases lying between them. The germline gives CDR1 SGDLS, CDR2 YYNGEE. The CDR3 nucleotides are TGTGCCAGCAGCGTATGGGGCTCTGGGGCCAACGTCCTGACTTTC. Translating gives CASSVWGSGANVLTF. The variable domain in full, with the rest retrieved from reference TRBV9 and TRBJ2-6, is DSGVTQTPKHLITATGQRVTLRCSPRSGDLSVYWYQQSLDQGLQFLIQYYNGEERAKGNILERFSAQQFPDLHSELNLSSLELGDSALYFCASSVWGSGANVLTFGAGSRLTVL.

This clonotype was observed a handful of times. CDR3 region: CASKTGGAPAFF. The CDR3 nucleotides read TGTGCCAGCAAAACAGGGGGCGCGCCGGCTTTCTTT. This chain connects TRBV12-3 or TRBV12-4 to TRBJ1-1, with TRBD1 identical over 9 bases. CDR3 length equals 12 residues. The ends lost 7 bases at V and 11 bases at J; junction bases unmatched: 8.